The 19 T cell receptor beta chains given below trace back to one sample, sequenced in a study of cytotoxic CD8 clonotypes in ibrutinib-treated CLL. TCRdb's table, derived via immunoSEQ multiplex PCR, lists solely in-frame clones and lacks some. The sample shows some 130,000 clones, approximately 89% of them seen only once. The specimen was PBMCs, collected after 12 months of ibrutinib treatment. These receptor sequences come from a human donor with chronic lymphocytic leukemia.

This chain connects TRBV9 to TRBJ2-7; D is uncertain. The germline V and J ends were trimmed by 3 bases and 3 bases, with 19 bases remaining between them. The CDR3 contains 16 residues. The V gene's germline CDR1 is SGDLS and CDR2 YYNGEE. Here the CDR3 DNA reads TGTGCCAGCAGCGGAGGCATAGGGCCCCCTATCTACGAGCAGTACTTC. Protein sequence: CASSGGIGPPIYEQYF.

This clone was detected only a few times. The J gene is TRBJ2-3, the V gene TRBV19; D perhaps matches TRBD1 (6 bases). Trimming removed 10 bases from V and 2 bases from J, with 13 bases in between. The CDR3 covers 13 residues. Germline CDR1 is LNHDA and CDR2 is SQIVND (reference sequence). The CDR3 protein is CATMGANTDTQYF. In nucleotides, the CDR3 is TGTGCCACCATGGGGGCTAACACAGATACGCAGTATTTT.

The chain uses TRBV19 and TRBJ2-7; D uncertain. The CDR3 length is 11 residues. The germline V and J ends were trimmed by 5 bases and 3 bases, with 5 bases remaining between them. In germline, CDR1 is LNHDA, CDR2 SQIVND (reference sequence). The DNA of the CDR3 is TGTGCCAGTAGTGAAGGCTACGAGCAGTACTTC. Translating it yields CASSEGYEQYF. Based on the CDR3 plus reference TRBV19 and TRBJ2-7, the full variable domain is DGGITQSPKYLFRKEGQNVTLSCEQNLNHDAMYWYRQDPGQGLRLIYYSQIVNDFQKGDIAEGYSVSREKKESFPLTVTSAQKNPTAFYLCASSEGYEQYFGPGTRLTVT.

The count of this clone is one. The rearrangement uses TRBV5-6 and TRBJ1-3; D gene uncertain. Trimming shortened V by 1 base and J by 2 bases, and 7 bases separated the two germline ends. CDR3 length: 14 residues. Per germline, CDR1 SGHDT and CDR2 YYEEEE. In DNA, the CDR3 is TGTGCCAGCAGCTTGTACGAGACTGGAAACACCATATATTTT. Its protein product is CASSLYETGNTIYF. Based on the CDR3 plus reference TRBV5-6 and TRBJ1-3, the full variable domain is DAGVTQSPTHLIKTRGQQVTLRCSPKSGHDTVSWYQQALGQGPQFIFQYYEEEERQRGNFPDRFSGHQFPNYSSELNVNALLLGDSALYLCASSLYETGNTIYFGEGSWLTVV.

In its sample, this clone was seen once. The rearrangement links TRBV9 to TRBJ1-5; 7 bases fit TRBD1. Trimming cost V 4 bases and J 0 bases; bases outside gene matches: 7. Looked up from germline, CDR1 is SGDLS and CDR2 is YYNGEE. The CDR3 runs to 16 residues. This CDR3 reads CASSPHGDSSNQPQHF. The CDR3 DNA reads TGTGCCAGCAGCCCACATGGGGACAGTAGCAATCAGCCCCAGCATTTT.

The V call is TRBV15, the J call TRBJ2-2; 7 bases fit TRBD2. V shed 0 bases, J shed 6 bases, and the junction held 7 bases outside the gene matches. This CDR3 spans 16 amino acids. In germline, CDR1 is LNHNV, CDR2 YYDKDF (reference sequence). DNA for the CDR3: TGTGCCACCAGCAGAGATGGCCTAGCGGTCGCCGGGGAGCTGTTTTTT. Translated: CATSRDGLAVAGELFF.

This chain links TRBV18 with TRBJ2-2, with D unresolved. V gave up 3 bases and J gave up 6 bases, with 17 bases separating them. This CDR3 spans 16 amino acids. The germline gives CDR1 KGHSH, CDR2 LQKENI. The CDR3 nucleotides read TGTGCCAGCTCACCGCTAGGGCCTCTAAGTCCCGGGGAGCTGTTTTTT. The encoded protein is CASSPLGPLSPGELFF.

This clone has only a few counts. The chain is built from TRBV5-1 and TRBJ2-1, with TRBD2 identical over 8 bases. The CDR3 consists of 15 residues. Germline values: CDR1 SGHRS, CDR2 YFSETQ. The V gene end was trimmed by 4 bases and the J gene end by 5 bases; junction bases not matched to a gene: 8. CDR3 region: CASSETGGPHNEQFF. The CDR3 nucleotides are TGCGCCAGCAGCGAGACGGGAGGGCCCCACAATGAGCAGTTCTTC.

The V and J genes are TRBV20-1 and TRBJ2-7; D ambiguous. Germline V gene data show CDR1 as DFQATT and CDR2 as SNEGSKA (reference sequence). The V end was cut by 3 bases, the J end by 6 bases, with 3 bases between. CDR3 length: 9 amino acids. DNA of the CDR3: TGCAGTGCTAGTCTCGAGCAGTACTTC. Its protein is CSASLEQYF.

The chain recombines TRBV28 with TRBJ2-7; D is undetermined. Germline-derived CDR1 and CDR2 are MDHEN and SYDVKM. The CDR3 is made up of 15 amino acids. V shed 5 bases and J shed 0 bases, with 14 bases lying between them. The DNA for the CDR3 is TGTGCCAGCAGTCCCGGGTCTCTTAACTCCTACGAGCAGTACTTC. It is translated as CASSPGSLNSYEQYF.

The chain is built from TRBV2 and TRBJ1-1, with TRBD1 as a possible D gene (6 bases). Germline V lookup: CDR1 SNHLY, CDR2 FYNNEI. The germline V and J ends were trimmed by 6 bases and 4 bases, with 15 bases remaining between them. This CDR3 has 14 residues. The CDR3 nucleotides are TGTGCCAGCAGCGTGCTACAGGGACCCACTGAAGCTTTCTTT. Protein product: CASSVLQGPTEAFF.

The chain combines TRBV19 with TRBJ2-5; the D gene is possibly TRBD2 (5 bases). CDR1 is LNHDA and CDR2 is SQIVND in the germline V gene (reference sequence). Trimming left V 0 bases short and J 5 bases short, with 13 bases between. The CDR3 covers 15 residues. In DNA form, the CDR3 reads TGTGCCAGTAGTATAGATCTGGGAGCTTGGGAGACCCAGTACTTC. This translates into CASSIDLGAWETQYF.

The chain couples TRBV7-3 to TRBJ2-3; 7 nucleotides match TRBD2. The CDR3 has 14 amino acids. The V gene end was trimmed by 2 bases and the J gene end by 7 bases; junction bases not matched to a gene: 6. Germline V gene sequence: CDR1 SGHTA, CDR2 FQGTGA. The CDR3 region has the DNA TGTGCCAGCAGCTTAGGGCTAGCGGTAAATACGCAGTATTTT. This translates into CASSLGLAVNTQYF.

This chain uses TRBV4-2 with TRBJ2-7, with 9 bases identical to TRBD2. This CDR3 has 16 residues. V was clipped by 1 base and J by 2 bases; unmatched bases: 6. CDR1 LGHNA and CDR2 YNFKEQ come from the germline V gene. The CDR3 nucleotides are TGTGCCAGCAGCCAAGCGACTAGCGGCATAACCTACGAGCAGTACTTC. Protein product: CASSQATSGITYEQYF.

This rearrangement joins TRBV15 to TRBJ1-3; tentative D call: TRBD1 (5 bases). The CDR3 runs to 16 residues. Trimming took off 0 bases at V and 0 bases at J, with 9 bases between the two ends. The germline CDR1 and CDR2 sequences are LNHNV and YYDKDF (reference sequence). The CDR3 reads CATSRETVRSGNTIYF. The CDR3 coding sequence is TGTGCCACCAGCAGAGAGACAGTTCGCTCTGGAAACACCATATATTTT.

The chain combines TRBV19 with TRBJ2-1; D is undetermined. CDR3 length equals 17 residues. The V and J ends lost 0 bases and 0 bases respectively, with 12 bases between them. CDR1 and CDR2 (germline): LNHDA, SQIVND (reference sequence). The CDR3 DNA follows: TGTGCCAGTAGTATAGATCGGCTAGAGAGCTCCTACAATGAGCAGTTCTTC. This gives the protein CASSIDRLESSYNEQFF.

This chain links TRBV21-1 with TRBJ2-1; the table names TRBD2, a call not compared with the DNA. TRBV21-1 corresponds to a pseudogene. There are 18 residues in the CDR3. The CDR3 DNA reads as TGTGCCAGCAGCAAAAAGGGGACTAGCGGGAGTGAATACAATGAGCAGTTCTTC. This encodes CASSKKGTSGSEYNEQFF.

V is TRBV9 and J is TRBJ2-7; D tentatively fits TRBD1 or TRBD2 (5 bases each). The CDR3 length is 15 residues. With 0 bases removed from V and 3 bases from J, the gap between germline ends came to 13 bases. The germline gives CDR1 SGDLS, CDR2 YYNGEE. CDR3 nucleotides: TGTGCCAGCAGCGTAGCGGCAGGGAGTCACTACGAGCAGTACTTC. Translated: CASSVAAGSHYEQYF.

The rearrangement uses TRBV23-1 and TRBJ1-3; TRBD1 is a possible D gene (6 bases). TRBV23-1 falls under the ORF class, with uncertain function. Trimming took 0 bases from V and 2 from J, leaving 11 bases between them. This CDR3 has 16 residues. The CDR3 protein is CASSQSSTGPGNTIYF. The CDR3 coding sequence is TGCGCCAGCAGTCAATCGTCGACAGGACCTGGAAACACCATATATTTT.